The TCR beta chain described here comes from a study of identical twins. Study-wide results and limits: Weaker excess sharing between twins was seen in beta out-of-frame sequences. Zero-insertion findings could be partly confounded by invariant cells (MAIT and iNKT cells).

The CDR3 has 15 amino acids. CDR1 is PRHDT and CDR2 is FYEKMQ in the germline V gene (reference sequence). The V and J ends lost 5 bases and 2 bases respectively, with 14 bases between them. A few counts support this clonotype. What it binds is unknown. A universal primer site was incorporated via template switching, and the cDNA contained unique molecular identifiers. A single record per CDR3 protein comes from TCRdb applying MiXCR to the 5' RACE reads. The table includes hundreds of thousands of distinct CDR3 sequences, roughly 6.6% detected once. These records were also assigned to another study, of yellow fever vaccine responses in identical twins.

V gene TRBV13 combines with J gene TRBJ2-3; D remains unclear. Specimen: PBMCs. The receptor was isolated from a woman between 18 and 29 years old in good health. CDR3 in amino acids: CASSPRLSFTDTQYF. The CDR3 region has the DNA TGTGCCAGCAGCCCCCGACTTTCTTTCACAGATACGCAGTATTTT.